The 26 T cell receptor beta chains below all came from one sample that was sequenced in a study of CD8+ T cells in alopecia areata. Sorting used CD4, CD8alpha, NKG2D, NKG2ACE and other markers on pooled cutaneous lymph node cells. As the sequencing template, cDNA was produced by extracting RNA and reverse transcribing it. The data were produced by immunoSEQ multiplex PCR, yet TCRdb's version contains in-frame clones alone and is incomplete. Sampling found around 300,000 clones, none seen once. The sample comprised CD4+ T cells sorted from a lymph node. Receptor source: a C3H/HeJ mouse with alopecia areata. The mouse line has the MHC haplotype H2-k.

As concerns this clone: These gene names are mouse names. The CDR3 is cut off 4 residues early in the read; its end comes from the germline J gene. The rearrangement uses TRBV13-2 and TRBJ2-5; D possibly corresponds to TRBD1 (5 bases). The length of the CDR3 is 14 residues. Germline V CDR1 and CDR2: NNHNN, SYGAGS (reference sequence). V lost 2 bases and J lost 1, with 8 bases in between. CDR3 region: CASGERGDQDTQYF. CDR3 DNA, as far as it was read: TGTGCCAGCGGTGAAAGAGGGGACCAAGAC.

This clone was seen a few times. Gene names and germline refer to mouse. The read falls 4 residues short of the CDR3 end, and the missing part is taken from the germline J gene. The rearrangement links TRBV13-3 to TRBJ2-7, with 10 bases identical to TRBD2. V lost 5 bases and J lost 3; bases outside the gene matches: 5. There are 14 residues in the CDR3. Germline V gene data show CDR1 as NNHDY and CDR2 as SYVADS. CDR3 amino acids: CASRRRDWGYEQYF. The sequenced CDR3 bases are TGTGCCAGCAGGAGGAGGGACTGGGGCTAT.

This clone showed up just a few times. The gene symbols are mouse symbols. The sequence runs out 4 residues before the end of the CDR3; the remainder is reconstructed from the germline J gene. V gene TRBV13-1 combines with J gene TRBJ2-1, with 8 bases aligning to TRBD1. V gave up 2 bases and J gave up 4 bases; unmatched junction bases: 5. CDR1 is NSHNY and CDR2 is SYGAGN in the germline V gene. The CDR3 sequence is 15 residues long. This CDR3 reads CASSEVRGRYAEQFF. The CDR3 bases that were read are TGTGCCAGCAGTGAAGTCAGGGGGCGGTATGCT.

This clone turned up a few times. Genes and germline are mouse. The read ends 4 residues shy of where the CDR3 ends; the end is completed using the germline J gene. J is TRBJ2-2 and V is TRBV31, with 8 nucleotides matching TRBD2. CDR3 size: 16 residues. V lost 3 bases, J lost 0 bases, and 6 bases stayed unmatched. Germline CDR1 is GKSSPN and CDR2 is SITVG. Partial CDR3 DNA: TGTGCCTGGAGGATCGACTGGGGATCAAACACCGGG. It specifies CAWRIDWGSNTG. The full CDR3 protein is CAWRIDWGSNTGQLYF.

Regarding this clone: Each gene name is a mouse one. The CDR3 sequence is CASSLSGGNYAEQFF. Partial CDR3 DNA: TGTGCCAGCTCTCTTTCAGGGGGGAACTATGCT. J is TRBJ2-1 and V is TRBV12-1; D perhaps matches TRBD1 (7 bases). Read data end 4 residues before the CDR3 end; the end is taken from the germline J gene. The CDR3 sequence is 15 residues long. Between the trimmed V and J ends, which lost 1 base and 1 base, there was a span of 10 bases. Germline V gene data show CDR1 as SGHSN and CDR2 as HYEKVE. Based on the CDR3 plus reference TRBV12-1 and TRBJ2-1, the full variable domain is DSGVVQSPRHIIKEKGGRSVLTCIPISGHSNVVWYQQTLGKELKFLIQHYEKVERDKGFLPSRFSVQQFDDYHSEMNMSALELEDSAMYFCASSLSGGNYAEQFFGPGTRLTVL.

Remarks on this clone: Gene names and germline match the mouse. The CDR3 protein is CASSEGQGFTEVFF. CDR3 bases read: TGTGCCAGCAGTGAGGGACAGGGGTTCACA. The chain uses TRBV13-1 and TRBJ1-1; 10 bases are shared with TRBD1. The sequenced fragment ends 4 residues before the CDR3 boundary, so the rest is inferred from the germline J gene. The CDR3 contains 14 residues. Germline CDR1 and CDR2: NSHNY and SYGAGN. V was pared by 2 bases and J by 4 bases, with 2 bases of the junction left unmatched.

On this clone: A much larger clone differs from this one at a single base, so this may be a read error. The genes and germline here are from mouse. The read gets to within 4 residues of the CDR3 end, and the germline J gene fills in the rest. Other DNA sequences in this specimen translate into the identical CDR3. The chain is built from TRBV19 and TRBJ2-7; no reliable D call. Between the trimmed V and J ends, which lost 4 bases and 3 bases, there was a span of 5 bases. The CDR3 covers 11 residues. CDR1 FNHDT and CDR2 SITEND come from the germline V gene (reference sequence). The CDR3 is CASSDIYEQYF. The CDR3 DNA, read in part, is TGTGCCAGCAGTGACATCTAT.

To note about this clone: Gene names are the mouse ones. The read stops 4 residues short of the end of the CDR3; the missing end is completed from the germline J gene. The V gene is TRBV13-1, the J gene TRBJ2-5, with 10 nucleotides matching TRBD1. The germline V gene has CDR1 NSHNY and CDR2 SYGAGN. Trimming took 9 bases from V and 2 from J; bases not matched to a gene: 9. CDR3 size: 15 residues. Partial CDR3 DNA: TGTGCCACTTACCGGGACAGGGGCATCCAAGAC. It is translated as CATYRDRGIQD. The CDR3 as a whole reads CATYRDRGIQDTQYF.

As to this clone: The germline and genes are mouse ones. The missing CDR3 end, 4 residues past where the read stops, is filled in from the germline J gene. The chain has TRBV13-1 and TRBJ2-5; TRBD2 matches at 7 bases. Germline V gene sequence: CDR1 NSHNY, CDR2 SYGAGN. CDR3 size: 16 residues. CDR3 loop: CASSDPRDRGGDTQYF. The CDR3 DNA, read in part, is TGTGCCAGCAGTGACCCAAGGGACCGGGGGGGAGAC.

This clone was observed a few times. Genes here carry mouse names. The read finishes 4 residues shy of the CDR3 end, and the germline J gene is used to complete it. The gene calls are TRBV13-1 and TRBJ2-4; 7 positions agree with TRBD2. From germline, CDR1 is NSHNY and CDR2 SYGAGN. J gave up 0 bases and V 0 bases, and 4 bases lay outside the gene matches. The CDR3 runs to 16 residues. CDR3 DNA (partial): TGTGCCAGCAGTGATGGTTGGGGGGTTAGTCAAAAC. Protein product: CASSDGWGVSQN. The entire CDR3 sequence reads CASSDGWGVSQNTLYF.

This clone has a handful of counts. Gene names refer to mouse genes. The part of the CDR3 DNA that was read is TGTGCCAGCAGGCCGGGACAGGGGATGTAT. It specifies CASRPGQGMY. The CDR3 reads in full as CASRPGQGMYEQYF. V and J are TRBV19 and TRBJ2-7; the match to TRBD1 covers 10 bases. The read falls 4 residues short of the CDR3 end, and the missing part is taken from the germline J gene. Germline V lookup: CDR1 FNHDT, CDR2 SITEND (reference sequence). The CDR3 spans 14 residues.

This clone has only a few counts. Gene names are the mouse ones. The read halts 4 residues ahead of the CDR3 end, with the missing end drawn from the germline J gene. This chain connects TRBV19 to TRBJ2-7; no clear D. The germline V gene encodes CDR1 FNHDT and CDR2 SITEND (reference sequence). The length of the CDR3 is 11 residues. The CDR3 sequence is CASSMRYEQYF. The CDR3 DNA, read in part, is TGTGCCAGCAGTATGAGGTAT.

This clone has a handful of counts. Gene names denote mouse genes. The sequenced fragment ends 4 residues before the CDR3 boundary, so the rest is inferred from the germline J gene. The rearrangement joins TRBV19 to TRBJ2-7; TRBD2 matches at 9 bases. The CDR3 consists of 14 residues. Germline trimming cut 5 bases from V and 2 bases from J; bases unmatched to any gene: 5. Germline V gene data show CDR1 as FNHDT and CDR2 as SITEND (reference sequence). Incomplete CDR3 DNA: TGTGCCAGCAGGCTAACTGGGGGGCCCTAT. This codes for CASRLTGGPY. The whole CDR3 reads CASRLTGGPYEQYF.

Note on this clone: The genes are named according to mouse. The read ends 4 residues shy of where the CDR3 ends; the end is completed using the germline J gene. Distinct nucleotide sequences in the sample also encode this CDR3. V and J are TRBV13-1 and TRBJ2-7; possibly TRBD1 for D (6 bases). Germline CDR1 and CDR2: NSHNY and SYGAGN. The CDR3 loop spans 14 amino acids. V lost 0 bases and J 3 bases, leaving 10 bases between the germline ends. The covered CDR3 bases are TGTGCCAGCAGTGATGCAGGAGGGGGCTAT. Protein: CASSDAGGGY. The full CDR3 reads CASSDAGGGYEQYF.

This clone turned up a few times. Given a much more abundant clone one base away, this may be a read error. Genes here carry mouse names. The same CDR3 also results from other DNA sequences found in this sample. The sequenced part of the CDR3 DNA is TGTGCCAGCAGTGATGCAGGGACATCAAACTCC. Translated, it gives CASSDAGTSNS. The whole CDR3 protein is CASSDAGTSNSDYTF. The chain employs TRBV13-3 and TRBJ1-2; perhaps TRBD1 as D (6 bases). Read sequence stops 4 residues before the CDR3 end, and the germline J gene provides the missing end. CDR1 and CDR2 (germline): NNHDY, SYVADS. Deletions cut 0 bases from V and 0 bases from J, with 9 bases between. CDR3 length: 15 amino acids.

This clone was detected only a few times. Germline and genes here are mouse. The CDR3 is cut off 4 residues early in the read; its end comes from the germline J gene. Additional DNA sequences in this sample encode the identical CDR3. The chain links TRBV13-3 to TRBJ2-7; tentatively, D is TRBD1 (5 bases). Germline CDR1 NNHDY, CDR2 SYVADS. The CDR3 sequence is 12 residues long. The CDR3 loop reads CASSDQGYEQYF. The CDR3 bases that were read are TGTGCCAGCAGTGATCAGGGTTAT.

This clone came up a few times. Genes here carry mouse names. The read stops 4 residues short of the end of the CDR3; the missing end is completed from the germline J gene. This chain joins TRBV13-1 and TRBJ1-1; TRBD1 matches at 8 bases. Trimming removed 2 bases from V and 3 bases from J; junction bases left unmatched: 6. The CDR3 is 15 amino acids. In germline, CDR1 is NSHNY, CDR2 SYGAGN. CDR3 loop: CASSEGQGKDTEVFF. CDR3 DNA (partial): TGTGCCAGCAGTGAAGGACAGGGTAAGGACACA.

The sample holds a few counts of this clone. Any gene name here is a mouse gene name. The read ends 4 residues early relative to the CDR3; the germline J gene fills the gap. This chain uses TRBV17 with TRBJ1-1; unclear D gene. CDR1 and CDR2 from the germline V gene are MNHDT and YYDKIL. This CDR3 spans 12 amino acids. Partial CDR3 DNA: TGTGCTAGCAGTACCCCCCCAACA. Protein: CASSTPPT. The full-length CDR3 reads as CASSTPPTEVFF.

With regard to this clone: Gene and germline names: mouse. The sequenced fragment ends 4 residues before the CDR3 boundary, so the rest is inferred from the germline J gene. This CDR3 is also generated by other DNA sequences in the sample. The chain employs TRBV13-3 and TRBJ2-3; 12 positions match TRBD2. The CDR3 runs 16 residues. Germline V gene data show CDR1 as NNHDY and CDR2 as SYVADS. V lost 5 bases and J lost 1; bases outside the gene matches: 5. This CDR3 reads CASRDWGGAGAETLYF. CDR3 DNA, as far as it was read: TGTGCCAGCAGAGACTGGGGGGGCGCGGGTGCAGAA.

A note on this clone: Germline and genes here are mouse. The read terminates 4 residues before the CDR3 end, so the remaining end is supplied by the germline J gene. The rearrangement uses TRBV5 and TRBJ2-5; weak D call: TRBD2 (6 bases). Germline V gives CDR1 LGHNA, CDR2 YNLKQL (reference sequence). V lost 0 bases and J 0 bases, leaving 13 bases between the germline ends. The CDR3 has 17 amino acids. CDR3 in amino acids: CASSQDSLGLNQDTQYF. The sequenced part of the CDR3 DNA is TGTGCCAGCAGCCAAGACTCCCTGGGGCTTAACCAAGAC.

As concerns this clone: Gene names and germline match the mouse. The CDR3 end is not reached by the read, which stops 4 residues before it; the germline J gene fills it in. The chain employs TRBV13-3 and TRBJ2-7; 12 nucleotides align to TRBD2. The CDR3 runs to 15 residues. J lost 3 bases, V lost 4 bases, and 5 bases had no gene match. From germline, CDR1 is NNHDY and CDR2 SYVADS. The CDR3 sequence is CASSPPGLGGYEQYF. CDR3 DNA, as far as it was read: TGTGCCAGCAGTCCTCCGGGACTGGGGGGCTAT.

This clone came up a few times. Mouse gene names apply. Read data end 4 residues before the CDR3 end; the end is taken from the germline J gene. The gene calls are TRBV13-3 and TRBJ2-3, with D possibly TRBD1 on 6 matching bases. The germline V gene has CDR1 NNHDY and CDR2 SYVADS. The CDR3 contains 14 residues. V shed 5 bases and J shed 3 bases, with 13 bases lying between them. This CDR3 is CASRQGRRAETLYF. The CDR3 DNA, read in part, is TGTGCCAGCAGGCAGGGGAGACGGGCAGAA.

A few counts support this clone. Gene names denote mouse genes. The CDR3 extends 4 residues past the end of the read, so its final part is completed from the germline J gene. The same CDR3 also results from other DNA sequences found in this sample. The chain employs TRBV5 and TRBJ2-7; 7 bases align to TRBD2. CDR3 length: 13 residues. Germline lookup yields CDR1 LGHNA and CDR2 YNLKQL (reference sequence). CDR3 bases read: TGTGCCAGCAGCCAAGCGGGGGGGTAT. Protein: CASSQAGGY. The full CDR3 is CASSQAGGYEQYF.

Regarding this clone: Each gene name is a mouse one. Read sequence stops 4 residues before the CDR3 end, and the germline J gene provides the missing end. This specimen includes other DNA sequences encoding the same CDR3. The chain links TRBV19 to TRBJ2-1; 12 bases agree with TRBD2. The CDR3 spans 14 residues. From germline, CDR1 is FNHDT and CDR2 SITEND (reference sequence). Trimming removed 5 bases from V and 4 bases from J; junction bases left unmatched: 1. CDR3: CASRTGGAYAEQFF. The sequenced part of the CDR3 DNA is TGTGCCAGCAGGACTGGGGGGGCTTATGCT.

This clone was recorded a few times. Mouse names are used for the genes. The DNA ends 4 residues before the CDR3 does, and the rest of the CDR3 is filled in from the germline J gene. Other DNA sequences from this sample encode an identical CDR3 as well. V usage is TRBV19 and J usage is TRBJ2-2; D is undetermined. This CDR3 contains 14 residues. V shed 2 bases and J shed 0 bases, with 5 bases lying between them. Per germline, CDR1 FNHDT and CDR2 SITEND (reference sequence). CDR3 bases read: TGTGCCAGCAGTATCAGAGCAAACACCGGG. This encodes CASSIRANTG. The whole CDR3 protein is CASSIRANTGQLYF.

About this clone: Gene names and germline refer to mouse. The read ends 4 residues early relative to the CDR3; the germline J gene fills the gap. The chain joins TRBV1 to TRBJ2-3, with 9 bases identical to TRBD2. V was pared by 4 bases and J by 0 bases, with 2 bases of the junction left unmatched. This CDR3 contains 15 residues. The germline V gene has CDR1 NSQYPW and CDR2 LRSPGD (reference sequence). The covered CDR3 bases are TGCACCTGCAGTGAGGGACTGGGTAGTGCAGAA. Translated: CTCSEGLGSAE. The complete CDR3 protein is CTCSEGLGSAETLYF. The whole variable domain, remainder taken from reference TRBV1 and TRBJ2-3, is VTLLEQNPRWRLVPRGQAVNLRCILKNSQYPWMSWYQQDLQKQLQWLFTLRSPGDKEVKSLPGADYLATRVTDTELRLQVANMSQGRTLYCTCSEGLGSAETLYFGSGTRLTVL.